The next 8 T cell receptor beta chains were all read from a single sample in a study of cytomegalovirus exposure and HLA in healthy donors. Primers: 60 Vbeta forward and 13 Jbeta reverse. The method was immunoSEQ multiplex PCR; TCRdb's version includes in-frame clones alone and lacks a portion of them. The repertoire holds 200,000 or so clones, approximately 83% seen once, with 0.08% to 0.1% in the top ten. Sequenced input: PBMCs. The source of these receptors is a boy between 2 and 10 years old in good health and CMV-seronegative.

This clone was recorded once. The rearrangement uses TRBV18 and TRBJ2-3; 8 nucleotides match TRBD2. V lost 3 bases, J lost 6 bases, and 14 bases stayed unmatched. This CDR3 has 17 amino acids. Germline V gene sequence: CDR1 KGHSH, CDR2 LQKENI. CDR3 region: CASSPGLGTSRRDTQYF. The CDR3 DNA reads as TGTGCCAGCTCACCGGGCCTGGGGACTAGTAGACGGGATACGCAGTATTTT.

The gene calls are TRBV9 and TRBJ2-1; TRBD1 might be the D (5 bases). Germline V gene sequence: CDR1 SGDLS, CDR2 YYNGEE. V lost 2 bases and J lost 4, with 10 bases in between. This CDR3 is 14 amino acids long. The CDR3 protein is CASSVRQGYNEQFF. The CDR3 DNA sequence: TGTGCCAGCAGCGTTCGGCAGGGTTACAATGAGCAGTTCTTC.

The rearrangement joins TRBV27 to TRBJ2-1, with 8 bases identical to TRBD2. The V gene end was trimmed by 3 bases and the J gene end by 7 bases; junction bases not matched to a gene: 5. Per the germline V gene, CDR1 is MNHEY and CDR2 is SMNVEV (reference sequence). This CDR3 contains 14 residues. Here the CDR3 DNA reads TGTGCCAGCAGTTTTAGTAGCGGGGCTAATGAGCAGTTCTTC. The encoded protein is CASSFSSGANEQFF.

The sample holds a few counts of this clone. This chain uses TRBV7-3 with TRBJ2-2; TRBD2 matches 10 bases. Germline V gene data show CDR1 as SGHTA and CDR2 as FQGTGA. The junction had 9 bases not matched to a gene; V was cut back by 5 bases and J by 3 bases. This CDR3 is built from 17 residues. In DNA form, the CDR3 reads TGTGCCAGCAGCCTAAGAGCGGGGGGGCCGGACACCGGGGAGCTGTTTTTT. Protein sequence: CASSLRAGGPDTGELFF.

The sample holds one count of this clone. The chain carries TRBV29-1 and TRBJ1-2, with 7 bases fitting TRBD1. V gave up 7 bases and J gave up 4 bases; unmatched junction bases: 6. CDR1 is SQVTM and CDR2 is ANQGSEA in the germline V gene. This CDR3 has 12 residues. CDR3 bases: TGCAGCGCCCGCCGGGACAGCTATGGCTACACCTTC. This gives the protein CSARRDSYGYTF.

CDR3 amino acids: CASSQGGGGLGGGYTF. CDR3 nucleotides: TGTGCCAGCAGCCAAGGTGGGGGAGGATTAGGCGGTGGCTACACCTTC. The V and J genes are TRBV4-2 and TRBJ1-2; tentative D call: TRBD1 (5 bases). The CDR3 loop spans 16 amino acids. The V gene's germline CDR1 is LGHNA and CDR2 YNFKEQ. V was cut by 1 base and J by 7 bases, with 19 bases left in between.

V gene TRBV7-9 combines with J gene TRBJ1-1; D is ambiguous. This CDR3 has 12 residues. Germline CDR1 is SEHNR and CDR2 is FQNEAQ (reference sequence). The V and J ends lost 5 bases and 11 bases respectively, with 15 bases between them. CDR3 sequence (DNA): TGTGCCAGCAGCCTTGCATCCGGGAAGGCTTTCTTT. This translates into CASSLASGKAFF. The full variable domain, its missing parts supplied by reference TRBV7-9 and TRBJ1-1, is DTGVSQNPRHKITKRGQNVTFRCDPISEHNRLYWYRQTLGQGPEFLTYFQNEAQLEKSRLLSDRFSAERPKGSFSTLEIQRTEQGDSAMYLCASSLASGKAFFGQGTRLTVV.

J is TRBJ2-7 and V is TRBV19; possible D gene TRBD2, 5 bases. The CDR3 runs to 13 residues. Trimming cost V 5 bases and J 2 bases, with 10 bases left between them. The germline V gene encodes CDR1 LNHDA and CDR2 SQIVND (reference sequence). CDR3: CASSVDGAYEQYF. The DNA of the CDR3 is TGTGCCAGTAGTGTGGACGGGGCCTACGAGCAGTACTTC.